This TCR beta chain was observed in a study of cytomegalovirus exposure and HLA in healthy donors. The PCR employed 60 Vbeta primers together with 13 Jbeta primers. Repertoires were generated with immunoSEQ multiplex PCR, while TCRdb's copy carries only in-frame clones and drops some. The sample lists roughly 120,000 clones; 80% were seen once. The CDR3 is 14 amino acids. The V end lost 3 bases, the J end lost 1 base, and 9 bases lay between the germline ends. CDR1 and CDR2 from the germline V gene are SEHNR and FQNEAQ (reference sequence). The genes are TRBV7-9 and TRBJ2-5; D perhaps matches TRBD2 (6 bases). The source is a female donor in good health and CMV-seropositive. Material: PBMCs. CDR3 region: CASSFQGGQETQYF. Here the CDR3 DNA reads TGTGCCAGCAGCTTTCAGGGAGGCCAAGAGACCCAGTACTTC.